The 29 T cell receptor beta chains below all came from one sample that was sequenced in a study of tumor and adjacent non-tumor tissue in lung cancer. The template was RNA from unsorted bulk tissue. The normal lung tissue was taken more than 3 cm from the tumor edge. A modified ARM-PCR protocol with three rounds of nested PCR amplified TCRbeta. TCRdb independently ran MiXCR on the multiplex PCR reads; one entry per CDR3 protein. The data contain over 100,000 distinct CDR3 sequences, 60% to 65% of them singletons. Sequencing was done on a sample of distant non-tumor lung tissue. The receptor set was obtained from a man in his sixties with non-small cell lung cancer.

The V gene is TRBV19, the J gene TRBJ2-7, with D maybe TRBD1 (6 bases). Germline assignment: CDR1 LNHDA and CDR2 SQIVND (reference sequence). Deletions cut 2 bases from V and 5 bases from J, with 16 bases between. This CDR3 is 15 amino acids long. For the CDR3, the DNA is TGTGCCAGTAGTATAACCCACAGGGCTATCCACGAGCAGTACTTC. Amino acid sequence: CASSITHRAIHEQYF.

This chain joins TRBV7-2 and TRBJ2-1; no firm D call. This CDR3 has 15 amino acids. Germline V lookup: CDR1 SGHTA, CDR2 FQGNSA. The germline V and J ends were trimmed by 1 base and 8 bases, with 15 bases remaining between them. This CDR3 reads CASSLEAGSLYEQFF. CDR3 bases: TGTGCCAGCAGCTTAGAGGCAGGATCTTTGTATGAGCAGTTCTTC.

CDR3: CASRSPAINSYEQYF. The CDR3 nucleotides are TGTGCCAGCAGGTCCCCGGCAATTAACTCCTACGAGCAGTACTTC. This rearrangement joins TRBV5-6 to TRBJ2-7, with D uncertain. Germline V gene sequence: CDR1 SGHDT, CDR2 YYEEEE. The V and J ends lost 5 bases and 0 bases respectively, with 15 bases between them. The CDR3 spans 15 residues. Using reference TRBV5-6 and TRBJ2-7 for the parts outside the CDR3, the full variable domain is DAGVTQSPTHLIKTRGQQVTLRCSPKSGHDTVSWYQQALGQGPQFIFQYYEEEERQRGNFPDRFSGHQFPNYSSELNVNALLLGDSALYLCASRSPAINSYEQYFGPGTRLTVT.

About this clonotype itself: One junction end does not reproduce the germline sequence, and a read error may be involved. The chain combines TRBV6-6 with TRBJ1-5; 8 bases are shared with TRBD1. The CDR3 totals 15 residues. Germline V CDR1 and CDR2: MNHNY, SVGAGI (reference sequence). CDR3: CTSSYTDRGSQPQHF. CDR3 bases: TGTACCAGCAGTTACACCGACAGGGGAAGCCAGCCCCAGCATTTT.

The sample holds many counts of this clonotype. The V gene is TRBV6-1, the J gene TRBJ1-5, with D tentatively TRBD1 (6 bases). The V gene lost 4 bases and the J gene lost 4 bases, with 11 bases spanning the gap. Germline-derived CDR1 and CDR2 are MNHNS and SASEGT. This CDR3 comprises 14 residues. The CDR3 sequence: CASSVEGGNQPQHF. The CDR3 nucleotides read TGTGCCAGCAGTGTCGAGGGGGGGAATCAGCCCCAGCATTTT.

Remarks on this clonotype: At one end, the junction sequence differs from germline, possibly due to a read error. V is TRBV20-1 and J is TRBJ2-3; the D is unclear. Germline V gives CDR1 DFQATT, CDR2 SNEGSKA (reference sequence). The length of the CDR3 is 14 residues. In DNA form, the CDR3 reads TGCAGTGCTGTAGACACCTGGAGACCAGATACGCAGTATTTC. Amino acids: CSAVDTWRPDTQYF.

The chain couples TRBV6-5 to TRBJ1-3, with a possible D match to TRBD1 (6 bases). Germline CDR1 reads MNHEY; CDR2 reads SVGAGI. This CDR3 contains 17 residues. V dropped 0 bases and J dropped 3 bases, with 15 bases sitting between them. The CDR3 region is CASSYSRWGPIGNTIYF. CDR3 nucleotides: TGTGCCAGCAGTTACTCTCGTTGGGGGCCAATTGGAAACACCATATATTTT.

With regard to this clonotype: Just one base apart from a much larger clone, this may be a read error. The gene calls are TRBV10-2 and TRBJ2-3; D not resolved. The V end was cut by 6 bases, the J end by 14 bases, with 18 bases between. In germline, CDR1 is WSHSY, CDR2 SAAADI. The length of the CDR3 is 12 residues. CDR3 bases: TGCGCCAGCAGGGAACCCACAGACGCGCGGTATTTT. Encoded protein: CASREPTDARYF.

There are a few counts of this clonotype. This sequence may be a read error, since a much larger clone differs from it by one base. V is TRBV6-1 and J is TRBJ1-5; TRBD1 matches 7 bases. The CDR3 is 13 residues long. The germline CDR1 and CDR2 sequences are MNHNS and SASEGT. Here the CDR3 reads CVSSQGGTQPQHF. The CDR3 DNA reads TGTGTCAGCAGTCAGGGGGGGACTCAGCCCCAGCATTTT.

The chain links TRBV14 to TRBJ2-5; a possible D gene is TRBD2 (5 bases). This CDR3 spans 15 amino acids. V lost 0 bases to trimming and J lost 9 bases, with 17 bases between them. Germline V CDR1 and CDR2: SGHDN, FVKESK. The CDR3 DNA sequence: TGTGCCAGCAGCCAAGATCCTGACCAGACGAGGGCCCAGTACTTC. Its translation is CASSQDPDQTRAQYF.

This clonotype was seen only a few times. A much larger clone lies a single base off, so this may be a read error. The gene calls are TRBV21-1 and TRBJ2-4; TRBD1 is the table's D call, not checked against the DNA. TRBV21-1 is a pseudogene segment. The length of the CDR3 is 18 residues. The CDR3 DNA reads as TGTGCCAGCAGCAAGTTAGAAGAAGGGGGGACAGAAAAAAACATTCAGTACTTC. Its translation: CASSKLEEGGTEKNIQYF.

This clonotype has only one observation. One base away lies a much larger clone, so this may be a sequencing read error. The V gene is TRBV7-9, the J gene TRBJ2-2; D is perhaps TRBD1 (5 bases). CDR3 length: 18 residues. Trimming removed 5 bases from V and 1 base from J, with 20 bases in between. From germline, CDR1 is SEHNR and CDR2 FQNEAQ (reference sequence). The DNA for the CDR3 is TGTGCCAGCAGCCCACAGCCAAACTTAAGGGGGAACACCGGGGAGCTGTTTTTT. It specifies CASSPQPNLRGNTGELFF. Based on the CDR3 plus reference TRBV7-9 and TRBJ2-2, the full variable domain is DTGVSQNPRHKITKRGQNVTFRCDPISEHNRLYWYRQTLGQGPEFLTYFQNEAQLEKSRLLSDRFSAERPKGSFSTLEIQRTEQGDSAMYLCASSPQPNLRGNTGELFFGEGSRLTVL.

To note about this clonotype: This could be a read error, since a much larger clone is one nucleotide away. The rearrangement joins TRBV12-5 to TRBJ1-1; D call uncertain. Looked up from germline, CDR1 is LGHNT and CDR2 is FRNRAP. The CDR3 covers 13 residues. Trimming pared 5 bases from V and 8 bases from J, leaving 15 bases between. The CDR3 protein is CASGNGMGGEAFF. The CDR3 region has the DNA TGTGCTAGTGGTAATGGAATGGGAGGAGAAGCTTTCTTT.

The chain recombines TRBV28 with TRBJ2-5; a possible D gene is TRBD2 (5 bases). The CDR3 contains 12 residues. Germline V CDR1 and CDR2: MDHEN, SYDVKM. V dropped 7 bases and J dropped 2 bases, with 8 bases sitting between them. The CDR3 loop is CASNSGQETQYF. The CDR3 DNA sequence: TGTGCCAGCAACTCGGGGCAAGAGACCCAGTACTTC.

The sample holds a few counts of this clonotype. Given a much more abundant clone one base away, this may be a read error. The V and J genes are TRBV6-1 and TRBJ2-7; 10 bases are a match to TRBD2. Trimming took 1 base from V and 3 from J; bases not matched to a gene: 9. The CDR3 has 17 residues. Per the germline V gene, CDR1 is MNHNS and CDR2 is SASEGT. Written as DNA, the CDR3 is TGTGCCAGCAGTGAAGGGACTAGCGGTTTTCATATCTACGAGCAGTACTTC. This gives the protein CASSEGTSGFHIYEQYF.

In the case of this clonotype: At one end the junction does not follow the germline gene, possibly because of a read error. The J gene is TRBJ1-1, the V gene TRBV11-3; D call uncertain. This CDR3 contains 11 residues. Per germline, CDR1 SGHNT and CDR2 YENEEA. The CDR3 reads CANSLNTEALF. The CDR3 coding sequence is TGTGCCAACAGCCTGAACACTGAAGCTCTCTTT.

On this clonotype itself: Its ends do not fully match the called genes, so a read error is possible. The rearrangement links TRBV5-6 to TRBJ2-1; 16 bases are a match to TRBD2. This CDR3 region has 17 residues. In germline, CDR1 is SGHDT, CDR2 YYEEEE. Here the CDR3 reads CASRAGTSGGAYNEHFF. As DNA, the CDR3 is TGTGCCAGCAGGGCCGGGACTAGCGGGGGGGCCTACAATGAGCATTTCTTC.

Concerning this clonotype: A single base separates this from a much larger clone, so it may be a read error. The chain combines TRBV5-4 with TRBJ2-3, with 8 bases identical to TRBD2. This CDR3 has 16 residues. Germline lookup yields CDR1 SGHNT and CDR2 YYREEE (reference sequence). The ends lost 2 bases at V and 4 bases at J; junction bases unmatched: 9. CDR3 sequence reads: CASSFGRACGADTQYF. CDR3 sequence (DNA): TGTGCCAGCAGCTTCGGGAGGGCCTGCGGAGCAGATACGCAGTATTTT.

Comments on this clonotype: One end of the junction does not line up with germline, which may come from a read error. V and J are TRBV28 and TRBJ1-5; TRBD1 is a possible D gene (6 bases). The CDR3 consists of 16 residues. CDR1 and CDR2 from the germline V gene are MDHEN and SYDVKM. The CDR3 DNA is TGTGCCAGCAGACTCCTCCAGGGACATGGGAATCAGACCCAGCATTTT. This translates into CASRLLQGHGNQTQHF.

Remarks on this clonotype: A much bigger clone sits one base away, suggesting this may be a read error. CDR3 DNA: TGTGCCGGCAGCAGCCGAGGACAGGGGGCTGCGCAGTATTTT. It encodes CAGSSRGQGAAQYF. The chain recombines TRBV5-4 with TRBJ2-3, with 11 bases matching TRBD1. CDR1 and CDR2 from the germline V gene are SGHNT and YYREEE (reference sequence). CDR3 length: 14 residues.

Points on this clonotype: This may come from a read error, since a much larger clone is one base off. CDR3 in amino acids: CNARGTSGRTDTQYF. The CDR3 coding sequence is TGCAATGCTAGGGGGACTAGCGGGAGAACAGATACGCAGTATTTT. The rearrangement joins TRBV20-1 to TRBJ2-3, with 14 bases matching TRBD2. Germline values: CDR1 DFQATT, CDR2 SNEGSKA (reference sequence). The length of the CDR3 is 15 residues.

The sample holds a few counts of this clonotype. This CDR3 is CASRSTPGGGWTDTQYF. In DNA, the CDR3 is TGTGCCAGCCGTTCCACACCTGGGGGGGGGTGGACAGATACGCAGTATTTT. The rearrangement links TRBV12-3 or TRBV12-4 to TRBJ2-3; 7 bases fit TRBD2. The CDR3 loop spans 17 amino acids. V lost 8 bases, J lost 3 bases, and 17 bases stayed unmatched.

As regards this clonotype: Compared with germline, one end of the junction differs, possibly owing to a read error. The chain joins TRBV19 to TRBJ2-5; D might be TRBD1 (6 bases). The germline V gene encodes CDR1 LNHDA and CDR2 SQIVND (reference sequence). CDR3 length: 14 residues. The CDR3 DNA reads as TGTGCCAGAAGTACAGGGACGGTAGGGGAGACCCGGTACTTC. Protein: CARSTGTVGETRYF.

Note on this clonotype: This may stem from a read error, because a much larger clone lies one nucleotide away. Since the CDR3 does not end with the conserved phenylalanine or tryptophan, this likely comes from a read error. The CDR3 nucleotides are TGTGCCAGCAGTGATTACGACGGGCTCTCCTACAATGAGCAGTTCCTC. Translating gives CASSDYDGLSYNEQFL. The V gene is TRBV6-1, the J gene TRBJ2-1, with D unclear. Germline loops: CDR1 MNHNS, CDR2 SASEGT. The CDR3 totals 16 residues. Trimming shortened V by 3 bases and J by 0 bases, and 12 bases separated the two germline ends.

In regard to this clonotype: A junction end diverges from the germline sequence, so it may reflect a read error. The chain couples TRBV6-5 to TRBJ2-2; D might be TRBD2 (6 bases). The CDR3 loop spans 15 amino acids. CDR1 is MNHEY and CDR2 is SVGAGI in the germline V gene. CDR3 bases: TGTGCCAGCAGCCCACTAGCAGGATACACCGGGGTGCTGTTTTTT. It is translated as CASSPLAGYTGVLFF.

The sample holds one count of this clonotype. One junction end does not reproduce the germline sequence, and a read error may be involved. The rearrangement uses TRBV11-3 and TRBJ2-7, with a weak D call TRBD1 (6 bases). CDR3 size: 13 residues. Germline lookup yields CDR1 SGHNT and CDR2 YENEEA. The CDR3 nucleotides read TGTGTCAGCAGCTTAGTGCGTGGGGGCGAGCAATACTTC. This sequence encodes CVSSLVRGGEQYF.

Note on this clonotype: Germline is not matched at one junction end, which may reflect a read error. The chain recombines TRBV6-1 with TRBJ2-5; tentative D call: TRBD1 (5 bases). CDR3 length: 16 residues. Looked up from germline, CDR1 is MNHNS and CDR2 is SASEGT. In nucleotides, the CDR3 is TGTACCAGCACAGCTTCTGTCGGACACTTACAAGAGACCCAGTACTTC. Its protein product is CTSTASVGHLQETQYF.

The count of this clonotype is one. One junction end disagrees with the germline gene, perhaps due to a read error. V usage is TRBV4-2 and J usage is TRBJ2-1, with TRBD2 identical over 11 bases. Germline V gene sequence: CDR1 LGHNA, CDR2 YNFKEQ. The CDR3 runs to 16 residues. CDR3 sequence reads: CASSHAGTSGRDDQFF. As DNA, the CDR3 is TGTGCCAGCAGCCATGCTGGAACTAGCGGGAGAGATGATCAGTTCTTC.

As for this clonotype: Just one base apart from a much larger clone, this may be a read error. The chain combines TRBV5-1 with TRBJ1-1; 7 bases are a match to TRBD1. Germline V gene data show CDR1 as SGHRS and CDR2 as YFSETQ. The CDR3 is 16 residues long. V lost 3 bases, J lost 0 bases, and 8 bases stayed unmatched. CDR3: CASSWGGTALNTEAFF. In DNA, the CDR3 is TGCGCCAGCAGCTGGGGAGGGACAGCGTTGAACACTGAAGCTTTCTTT.